This T cell receptor beta chain came from a study of Ad26.COV2.S vaccination and SARS-CoV-2 variants. Study context: Ad26.COV2.S given intramuscularly, once or twice 56 days apart. The study, taken as a whole, reports: The TCR breadth and depth analyses may have understated or missed part of the total T cell responses. Breadth of non-spike TCRs did not differ between vaccinees and placebo recipients.

Sample treatment: roughly 18 received Ad26.COV2.S at low or high dose, single or two shots; 5 received placebo; per-sample allocation not given. It was on day 63 after the first vaccine or placebo injection that samples were taken. Ad26.COV2.S expressed prefusion-stabilized spike from the original Wuhan strain. Clones were sequenced by immunoSEQ multiplex PCR, and TCRdb holds only the in-frame ones, with some missing. The sample contains 250,000 to 300,000 clones, approximately 89% of which appear only once. The CDR3 is 15 residues long. J lost 9 bases, V lost 0 bases, and 2 bases had no gene match. Germline CDR1 MGHRA, CDR2 YSYEKL. For this clone: Its specificity is not known.

The source of this sequence is a person aged 18 to 59 who received the Ad26.COV2.S COVID-19 vaccine or a placebo. This chain links TRBV4-1 with TRBJ2-1; 13 bases align to TRBD2. Here the sequenced sample was peripheral blood, taken in a trial of Ad26.COV2.S vaccine versus placebo. Here the CDR3 reads CASSQDWTSGSEQFF. The CDR3 DNA reads as TGCGCCAGCAGCCAAGATTGGACTAGCGGGAGTGAGCAGTTCTTC.